This T cell receptor (beta chain) was sequenced during a study of cytomegalovirus exposure and HLA in healthy donors. Notes on the study in general: Later analysis demonstrated an association between a missense DCLRE1C variant and TCR beta V- and J-gene trimming. Common viral pathogens seemed, in a later analysis, to connect with several of the most significant clusters.

Trimming shortened V by 2 bases and J by 0 bases, and 13 bases separated the two germline ends. Per the germline V gene, CDR1 is SNHLY and CDR2 is FYNNEI. The length of the CDR3 is 16 residues. The PCR made use of 60 Vbeta and 13 Jbeta primers. TCRdb's copy holds only in-frame clones and misses some; the assay was immunoSEQ multiplex PCR. This repertoire includes about 51,000 clones. With respect to this clone: The target antigen is unknown.

The source is a female donor in good health and CMV-seronegative. Sample: PBMCs. The genes are TRBV2 and TRBJ1-2; D is undetermined. Written as DNA, the CDR3 is TGTGCCAGCAGTGAACGGGCAGTGGGAGCTAACTATGGCTACACCTTC. Amino acid sequence: CASSERAVGANYGYTF.